This TCR beta chain was sequenced for a study of T cell responses to AZD1222 COVID-19 vaccine. Study-level findings and limits: Nearly half of spike-specific TCRs reportedly go after variant regions that carry no mutations. Possibly, clonal diversity was underestimated; donors were largely white British and included more females. Seropositive at baseline were only six AZD1222 recipients. Spike-specific TCR depth and breadth grew after two AZD1222 doses.

As regards this clone: Its target is not known.

Measured with immunoSEQ multiplex PCR; TCRdb has only the in-frame clones, and not every one. The table records 150,000 to 200,000 clones, about nine tenths of them present only once. The sequencing used peripheral blood, collected on day 0 of AZD1222 vaccination. This clonotype was obtained from an adult in good health.

The CDR3 loop reads CASSLLDPGDQPQHF. The DNA for the CDR3 is TGTGCCAGCAGCTTGTTAGACCCAGGGGATCAGCCCCAGCATTTT. The rearrangement joins TRBV5-6 to TRBJ1-5; TRBD1 might be the D (6 bases). The CDR3 extends over 15 amino acids. Trimming left V 1 base short and J 5 bases short, with 13 bases between. The germline V gene has CDR1 SGHDT and CDR2 YYEEEE.